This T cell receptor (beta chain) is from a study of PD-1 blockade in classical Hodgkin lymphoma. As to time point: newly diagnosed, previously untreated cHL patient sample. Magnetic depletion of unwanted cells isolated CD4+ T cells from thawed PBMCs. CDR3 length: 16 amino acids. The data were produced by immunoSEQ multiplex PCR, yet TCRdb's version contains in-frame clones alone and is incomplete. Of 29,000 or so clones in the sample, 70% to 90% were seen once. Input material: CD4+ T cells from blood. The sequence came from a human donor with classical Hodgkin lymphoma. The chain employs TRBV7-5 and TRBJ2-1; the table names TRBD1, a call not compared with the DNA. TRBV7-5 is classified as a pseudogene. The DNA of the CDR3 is TGTGTCAGAAGCCAAAAGGCCGGGACAGGGGGTCATGAGCAGTTCTTC. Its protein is CVRSQKAGTGGHEQFF.